This TCR beta chain was documented in a study of cytomegalovirus exposure and HLA in healthy donors. As regards this clone: The antigen is undetermined.

This CDR3 region has 15 residues. V was pared by 0 bases and J by 4 bases, with 12 bases between. Germline CDR1 MNHNY, CDR2 SVGAGI (reference sequence). Overall study findings and caveats: There were some public TCRs occurring in many donors, but most TCR sequences were rare. Within the 120 or so validation repertoires, first-cohort TCR clusters tended to co-occur, according to a later analysis.

Clones were sequenced by immunoSEQ multiplex PCR, and TCRdb holds only the in-frame ones, with some missing. The top ten hold more than 10% of the sample, which has 200,000 to 300,000 clones, about 88% seen once. Specimen: PBMCs. The chain employs TRBV6-6 and TRBJ1-2; tentatively, D is TRBD1 (6 bases). The TCR was taken from a man younger than 30 in good health and CMV-seropositive. The CDR3 DNA reads TGTGCCAGCAGTTACTCGTCAGGGGAAGGCTATGGCTACACCTTC. Protein sequence: CASSYSSGEGYGYTF.